The source of this T cell receptor (beta chain) is a study of T-cell memory formation after mild COVID-19. Study-level background: TCR clusters were mostly donor specific.

This CDR3 is 13 amino acids long. Germline V lookup: CDR1 SGHDN, CDR2 FVKESK. The V segment lost 4 bases and the J segment 5 bases; nucleotides outside the gene matches: 4. One entry per CDR3 protein results from TCRdb running MiXCR on the 5' RACE reads. The sample yields about 430,000 distinct CDR3 sequences, more than 20% seen once. As concerns this clonotype: A read error is possible here, since a much larger clone lies one base away.

The chain couples TRBV14 to TRBJ2-5; 7 bases match TRBD1. Sequencing was carried out using PBMCs or a T cell subset sorted from them (not recorded which). The TCR originated in an adult woman who had mild COVID-19 (a few samples of this study predate the infection). Cell type and time point are not known. This chain's CDR3 is CASSPQGTETQYF. In nucleotides, the CDR3 is TGTGCCAGCAGCCCACAGGGGACGGAGACCCAGTACTTC.